These 26 T cell receptor beta chains were sequenced from one sample in a study of PD-1 blockade in classical Hodgkin lymphoma. Time point here: cycle 4 day 1 (C4D1), after more than 5 weeks of nivolumab. Relapse was seen in all patients after autologous stem cell transplantation, and brentuximab vedotin exposure was variable. Clones were sequenced by immunoSEQ multiplex PCR, and TCRdb holds only the in-frame ones, with some missing. The top ten hold approximately 6.8% of the sample, which has some 53,000 clones, roughly 86% seen once. The sample consisted of peripheral blood mononuclear cells (PBMCs), taken before the fourth cycle of nivolumab. The receptors come from a human donor with classical Hodgkin lymphoma.

V gene TRBV10-3 combines with J gene TRBJ1-2; D is perhaps TRBD1 (6 bases). The ends were cut back, 7 bases at V and 6 bases at J, with 15 bases in the middle. The CDR3 spans 13 residues. The germline CDR1 and CDR2 sequences are ENHRY and SYGVKD. The CDR3 spells CAIIRGPGHGYTF. In DNA form, the CDR3 reads TGTGCCATCATTCGGGGGCCCGGACATGGCTACACCTTC.

The V and J genes are TRBV4-1 and TRBJ2-3; no clear D gene. This CDR3 spans 17 amino acids. Trimming shortened V by 0 bases and J by 2 bases, and 15 bases separated the two germline ends. CDR1 and CDR2 (germline): MGHRA, YSYEKL. In DNA, the CDR3 is TGCGCCAGCAGCCAAGATCATTCAGGAGTTGTCACAGATACGCAGTATTTT. Encoded protein: CASSQDHSGVVTDTQYF.

The DNA of the CDR3 is TGTGCCAGCAGTTACGGGCTCGGGCAGGGGGACTATGGCTACACCTTC. Its translation is CASSYGLGQGDYGYTF. The rearrangement joins TRBV6-6 to TRBJ1-2; 7 bases are a match to TRBD1. V lost 2 bases and J lost 3; bases outside the gene matches: 9. The CDR3 is 16 amino acids. The germline CDR1 and CDR2 sequences are MNHNY and SVGAGI (reference sequence).

The chain uses TRBV5-1 and TRBJ2-7; TRBD2 agrees at 7 bases. With V trimmed by 1 base and J by 3 bases, 13 bases remained unmatched. The CDR3 has 17 residues. Germline CDR1 reads SGHRS; CDR2 reads YFSETQ. Here the CDR3 reads CASSLTPRDYTDYEQYF. The DNA of the CDR3 is TGCGCCAGCAGCTTGACGCCCCGGGACTATACGGACTACGAGCAGTACTTC. Drawing the rest from reference TRBV5-1 and TRBJ2-7, the complete variable domain is KAGVTQTPRYLIKTRGQQVTLSCSPISGHRSVSWYQQTPGQGLQFLFEYFSETQRNKGNFPGRFSGRQFSNSRSEMNVSTLELGDSALYLCASSLTPRDYTDYEQYFGPGTRLTVT.

The chain links TRBV19 to TRBJ2-1; 8 nucleotides align to TRBD2. V was clipped by 2 bases and J by 4 bases; unmatched bases: 13. The CDR3 extends over 18 amino acids. Germline V gene sequence: CDR1 LNHDA, CDR2 SQIVND (reference sequence). In DNA, the CDR3 is TGTGCCAGTAGTATATCTGGTCGTGGGGCGGGGGGATACAATGAGCAGTTCTTC. Protein sequence: CASSISGRGAGGYNEQFF.

The V gene is TRBV29-1, the J gene TRBJ2-7; 11 bases align to TRBD1. The CDR3 extends over 13 amino acids. V dropped 8 bases and J dropped 6; count of bases not matched to a gene: 9. Germline-derived CDR1 and CDR2 are SQVTM and ANQGSEA. The CDR3 spells CSTRTGGSGEQYF. The CDR3 nucleotides are TGCAGCACCCGGACAGGGGGCTCTGGCGAGCAGTACTTC.

The chain carries TRBV5-4 and TRBJ2-1; 11 bases are shared with TRBD2. V gave up 2 bases and J gave up 7 bases; unmatched junction bases: 5. Germline lookup yields CDR1 SGHNT and CDR2 YYREEE (reference sequence). CDR3 length equals 15 residues. The CDR3, as DNA: TGTGCCAGCAGCTTAGAACTAGCGGGGGTAAATGAGCAGTTCTTC. Amino acid sequence: CASSLELAGVNEQFF.

The rearrangement joins TRBV7-9 to TRBJ2-1, with 9 bases identical to TRBD2. Germline assignment: CDR1 SEHNR and CDR2 FQNEAQ (reference sequence). The CDR3 is 18 amino acids. The J segment lost 7 bases and the V segment lost 1 base, leaving 14 bases of the junction unmatched. CDR3 sequence (DNA): TGTGCCAGCAGCTTAGAGGTTGGAGTTAGCGGGAGAGTGAATGAGCAGTTCTTC. Translated: CASSLEVGVSGRVNEQFF. The complete variable domain, with remaining parts taken from reference TRBV7-9 and TRBJ2-1, reads DTGVSQNPRHKITKRGQNVTFRCDPISEHNRLYWYRQTLGQGPEFLTYFQNEAQLEKSRLLSDRFSAERPKGSFSTLEIQRTEQGDSAMYLCASSLEVGVSGRVNEQFFGPGTRLTVL.

The chain recombines TRBV6-6 with TRBJ1-5, with D possibly being TRBD1 (5 bases). Germline CDR1 reads MNHNY; CDR2 reads SVGAGI (reference sequence). Between the trimmed V and J ends, which lost 2 bases and 8 bases, there was a span of 10 bases. The CDR3 has 13 amino acids. This chain's CDR3 is CASSYTTGEPQHF. The CDR3 DNA follows: TGTGCCAGCAGTTACACCACAGGTGAGCCCCAGCATTTT.

This chain connects TRBV7-6 to TRBJ2-3; weak D call: TRBD2 (6 bases). The CDR3 has 15 residues. V was clipped by 5 bases and J by 5 bases, with 17 bases between them. Germline CDR1 and CDR2: SGHVS and FNYEAQ. CDR3 region: CASSLSRGGIDTQYF. Written as DNA, the CDR3 is TGTGCCAGCAGCCTTTCAAGGGGAGGTATAGATACGCAGTATTTT.

J is TRBJ2-7 and V is TRBV5-1; 7 bases match TRBD2. Germline V lookup: CDR1 SGHRS, CDR2 YFSETQ. J gave up 9 bases and V 4 bases, and 7 bases lay outside the gene matches. CDR3 length: 12 amino acids. Here the CDR3 reads CASSASSGVQYF. The CDR3 coding sequence is TGCGCCAGCAGCGCCTCTAGCGGTGTGCAGTACTTC.

The count of this clone is one. V is TRBV28 and J is TRBJ1-6; D call uncertain. The CDR3 length is 13 residues. Trimming cost V 4 bases and J 14 bases, with 15 bases left between them. Germline CDR1 is MDHEN and CDR2 is SYDVKM. The CDR3 is CASSSPPALALHF. In DNA form, the CDR3 reads TGTGCCAGCAGTTCCCCCCCGGCGTTAGCCCTCCACTTT.

This rearrangement joins TRBV7-9 to TRBJ1-6; no definite D call. The V gene's germline CDR1 is SEHNR and CDR2 FQNEAQ (reference sequence). V lost 4 bases to trimming and J lost 10 bases, with 17 bases between them. The CDR3 is made up of 15 amino acids. The CDR3 is CASSSQAGLGSPLHF. CDR3 coding DNA: TGTGCCAGCAGCTCCCAGGCTGGCTTGGGGTCACCCCTCCACTTT.

This clone appeared a single time. J is TRBJ2-2 and V is TRBV27; 9 bases fit TRBD1. V lost 6 bases, J lost 5 bases, and 7 bases stayed unmatched. The length of the CDR3 is 15 residues. Germline V gene data show CDR1 as MNHEY and CDR2 as SMNVEV (reference sequence). The CDR3 loop reads CASSSGTGSTGELFF. In nucleotides, the CDR3 is TGTGCCAGCAGCTCCGGGACAGGGTCGACCGGGGAGCTGTTTTTT.

The chain recombines TRBV5-1 with TRBJ1-1; 7 bases fit TRBD1. CDR3 length equals 13 residues. After removal of 4 bases from V and 5 bases from J, the junction contained 5 bases not matched to a gene. CDR1 and CDR2 from the germline V gene are SGHRS and YFSETQ. CDR3 sequence reads: CASSPRQGTEAFF. DNA of the CDR3: TGCGCCAGCAGCCCACGACAGGGTACTGAAGCTTTCTTT. The full variable domain, with the rest looked up from reference TRBV5-1 and TRBJ1-1, is KAGVTQTPRYLIKTRGQQVTLSCSPISGHRSVSWYQQTPGQGLQFLFEYFSETQRNKGNFPGRFSGRQFSNSRSEMNVSTLELGDSALYLCASSPRQGTEAFFGQGTRLTVV.

The J gene is TRBJ2-7, the V gene TRBV7-9; TRBD1 agrees at 7 bases. V shed 5 bases and J 2 bases; nucleotides not matched to a gene: 6. This CDR3 comprises 14 residues. Germline CDR1 reads SEHNR; CDR2 reads FQNEAQ (reference sequence). The CDR3 DNA sequence: TGTGCCAGCAGCAAGGTGCAGGGGGCCTACGAGCAGTACTTC. This gives the protein CASSKVQGAYEQYF.

The chain has TRBV7-3 and TRBJ1-1; D is unclear. Trimming removed 1 base from V and 4 bases from J, with 7 bases in between. The length of the CDR3 is 13 residues. The germline V gene encodes CDR1 SGHTA and CDR2 FQGTGA. The CDR3 bases are TGTGCCAGCAGCTTAAGGGGTGTCACTGAAGCTTTCTTT. Protein: CASSLRGVTEAFF.

This rearrangement joins TRBV4-1 to TRBJ2-1; maybe TRBD1 (6 bases). V was clipped by 8 bases and J by 1 base, with 15 bases between them. This CDR3 has 15 amino acids. In germline, CDR1 is MGHRA, CDR2 YSYEKL. DNA for the CDR3: TGCGCCAGCCAATACAGGGATATTTCCTACAATGAGCAGTTCTTC. Translated: CASQYRDISYNEQFF.

The CDR3 protein is CASSYSNRDYEQYF. The DNA for the CDR3 is TGTGCCAGCAGTTACTCGAACAGAGACTACGAGCAGTACTTC. The J gene is TRBJ2-7, the V gene TRBV6-5, with D uncertain. V shed 0 bases and J shed 3 bases, with 9 bases lying between them. Germline lookup yields CDR1 MNHEY and CDR2 SVGAGI. This CDR3 spans 14 amino acids.

The V call is TRBV19, the J call TRBJ1-5; D remains ambiguous. The length of the CDR3 is 14 residues. V was clipped by 7 bases and J by 0 bases, with 10 bases between them. Looked up from germline, CDR1 is LNHDA and CDR2 is SQIVND (reference sequence). This CDR3 reads CASTGWASNQPQHF. CDR3 in DNA: TGTGCCAGTACGGGTTGGGCTAGCAATCAGCCCCAGCATTTT.

The chain links TRBV27 to TRBJ1-4; a weak D match, TRBD1 (5 bases). CDR1 is MNHEY, CDR2 SMNVEV, per germline (reference sequence). V shed 5 bases and J shed 6 bases, with 16 bases lying between them. The CDR3 loop spans 15 amino acids. The CDR3: CASSPSDSQYEKLFF. The CDR3 DNA reads as TGTGCCAGCAGTCCATCCGACAGCCAATATGAAAAACTGTTTTTT.

The rearrangement links TRBV11-3 to TRBJ2-5; 11 bases match TRBD2. CDR3 length equals 18 residues. Germline trimming cut 1 base from V and 5 bases from J; bases unmatched to any gene: 12. Germline CDR1 reads SGHNT; CDR2 reads YENEEA. The CDR3 spells CASSLGRSSGRAMETQYF. The CDR3, as DNA: TGTGCCAGCAGCTTAGGCCGGAGTAGCGGGAGGGCCATGGAGACCCAGTACTTC.

The rearrangement joins TRBV5-1 to TRBJ2-6, with 11 positions matching TRBD1. In germline, CDR1 is SGHRS, CDR2 YFSETQ. V gave up 0 bases and J gave up 0 bases; unmatched junction bases: 2. This CDR3 has 18 amino acids. DNA of the CDR3: TGCGCCAGCAGCTTGGCGGGACAGGGGGTCTCTGGGGCCAACGTCCTGACTTTC. Its protein is CASSLAGQGVSGANVLTF.

The chain employs TRBV11-1 and TRBJ2-2; D is possibly TRBD1 or TRBD2 (5 bases each). The CDR3 sequence is 16 residues long. CDR1 is SGHAT and CDR2 is FQDESV in the germline V gene (reference sequence). V was pared by 5 bases and J by 4 bases, with 17 bases between. CDR3 amino acids: CASSKGDGVPTGELFF. The CDR3 nucleotides read TGTGCCAGCAGCAAAGGGGACGGGGTACCCACCGGGGAGCTGTTTTTT.

The rearrangement uses TRBV7-9 and TRBJ2-7, with 13 nucleotides matching TRBD2. Per the germline V gene, CDR1 is SEHNR and CDR2 is FQNEAQ (reference sequence). The CDR3 totals 15 residues. V shed 5 bases, J shed 3 bases, and the junction held 4 bases outside the gene matches. CDR3 sequence: CASSLLAGGFYEQYF. CDR3 coding DNA: TGTGCCAGCAGCCTACTAGCGGGAGGGTTCTACGAGCAGTACTTC.

This rearrangement joins TRBV18 to TRBJ1-6, with 7 positions matching TRBD1. V lost 1 base to trimming and J lost 9 bases; unmatched junction nucleotides: 6. Germline CDR1 and CDR2: KGHSH and LQKENI. CDR3 length equals 15 residues. The CDR3 loop reads CASSPLQGVPSPLHF. CDR3 nucleotide sequence: TGTGCCAGCTCACCACTTCAGGGGGTCCCTTCACCCCTCCACTTT.